This T cell receptor beta chain was found in a study of blood T cells in healthy people across ages. A sample-barcoded 5' primer and a J-beta primer mix were used in a second PCR of roughly 7 to 11 cycles. TCRdb called the 5' RACE reads again in MiXCR, with one record for every CDR3 protein. The table lists around 800,000 distinct CDR3 sequences, about half of them singletons. Germline CDR1 reads GTSNPN; CDR2 reads SVGIG (reference sequence). The CDR3 is 16 amino acids. J lost 2 bases, V lost 0 bases, and 8 bases had no gene match. The source material was blood. This TCR was recovered from a man at least 80 years old in good health. V gene TRBV30 combines with J gene TRBJ1-1; TRBD1 matches at 8 bases. The CDR3 region is CAWSVRGTGFNTEAFF. In DNA, the CDR3 is TGTGCCTGGAGTGTACGCGGGACAGGTTTTAACACTGAAGCTTTCTTT.